One T cell receptor beta chain is described in this entry. Data came from immunoSEQ multiplex PCR; TCRdb stores just in-frame clones and leaves some out. The table shows tens of thousands of clones, with roughly 89% occurring only once. Deletions cut 0 bases from V and 4 bases from J, with 14 bases between. Germline V gene lookup returns CDR1 SGHRS and CDR2 YFSETQ. CDR3 length: 15 residues. This sample is drawn from a study of OX40 agonist ivuxolimab in advanced cancers. The rearrangement joins TRBV5-1 to TRBJ2-7; TRBD1 might be the D (6 bases). This receptor was taken from an adult with an advanced solid tumor such as melanoma, head and neck, liver or kidney cancer. This sample comprised CD4+ or CD8+ T cells sorted from blood, obtained in a trial of the OX40 agonist ivuxolimab. For the CDR3, the DNA is TGCGCCAGCAGCTTGGGGAGGACAGAGCTGTACGAGCAGTACTTC. Translated, it gives CASSLGRTELYEQYF.